The rows below give T cell receptor beta chains drawn from one sample of a study of OX40 agonist ivuxolimab in advanced cancers. TCRdb keeps only in-frame clones here, not all; method: immunoSEQ multiplex PCR. Here the sample spans about 20,000 clones, under 90% being singletons. The source material was CD4+ or CD8+ T cells sorted from blood, sampled in a trial of the OX40 agonist ivuxolimab. These receptors were collected from an adult with an advanced solid tumor such as melanoma, head and neck, liver or kidney cancer. The CDR3 runs from the conserved cysteine through the conserved F or W. The D gene is left open where the match is weak. The listing skips clone size in some rows; elsewhere it reads once, few, many or a size class.

CDR3,DNA,V,J,size,D
CASSPPGGYEQYF,TGCGCCAGCAGTCCGCCAGGGGGCTACGAGCAGTACTTC,TRBV23-1,TRBJ2-7,NA,TRBD1
CASSHTGDTQYF,TGTGCCAGCTCACACACTGGAGATACGCAGTATTTT,TRBV18,TRBJ2-3,NA,NA
CASSAARQASWQETQYF,TGCGCCAGCAGCGCGGCTCGACAGGCTAGTTGGCAAGAGACCCAGTACTTC,TRBV5-1,TRBJ2-5,NA,NA
CASSYGTSGHTGELFF,TGTGCCAGCAGTTACGGGACTAGCGGGCACACCGGGGAGCTGTTTTTT,TRBV27,TRBJ2-2,NA,TRBD2
CASFRPNYGYTF,TGTGCCAGCTTCAGGCCGAACTATGGCTACACCTTC,TRBV2,TRBJ1-2,once,NA
CASSLQGAYNSPLHF,TGTGCCAGCAGTTTACAGGGGGCTTATAATTCACCCCTCCACTTT,TRBV27,TRBJ1-6,NA,TRBD1
CASSSSAANDATNEKLFF,TGTGCCAGTAGTAGTTCGGCGGCTAACGACGCAACTAATGAAAAACTGTTTTTT,TRBV19,TRBJ1-4,NA,NA
CASRETGGYEQYF,TGTGCCAGTAGGGAGACAGGGGGCTACGAGCAGTACTTC,TRBV19,TRBJ2-7,NA,TRBD1
CASTERPSLAKNIQYF,TGTGCCAGCACCGAGAGACCGAGCCTAGCCAAAAACATTCAGTACTTC,TRBV11-2,TRBJ2-4,NA,NA
CASTRMAGSPLEQYF,TGTGCCAGCACCAGAATGGCGGGATCCCCCCTCGAGCAGTACTTC,TRBV11-1,TRBJ2-7,NA,NA
CASSVAPQDYGYTF,TGTGCCAGCAGCGTAGCTCCTCAGGACTATGGCTACACCTTC,TRBV9,TRBJ1-2,once,NA
CASSPGTGEGETQYF,TGCGCCAGCAGTCCCGGGACCGGGGAGGGAGAGACCCAGTACTTC,TRBV5-1,TRBJ2-5,NA,TRBD2
CASSGHRGRDSYEQYF,TGTGCCAGCAGCGGACACAGGGGGCGAGACTCCTACGAGCAGTACTTC,TRBV7-8,TRBJ2-7,NA,TRBD1
CASSMGGGPQPQHF,TGTGCCAGTAGTATGGGAGGGGGCCCTCAGCCCCAGCATTTT,TRBV19,TRBJ1-5,NA,TRBD1
CASSEEVRDYGYTF,TGTGCCAGCAGTGAAGAGGTCAGAGACTATGGCTACACCTTC,TRBV6-1,TRBJ1-2,NA,NA
CASSGGLPGDDTQYF,TGTGCCAGCAGTGGAGGACTCCCGGGGGACGATACGCAGTATTTT,TRBV2,TRBJ2-3,NA,NA
CASSPGINEQYF,TGCGCCAGCAGTCCAGGGATCAACGAGCAGTACTTC,TRBV10-2,TRBJ2-7,NA,NA
CASSQGGGMTGELFF,TGTGCCAGCAGCCAAGGTGGGGGGATGACCGGGGAGCTGTTTTTT,TRBV4-2,TRBJ2-2,NA,NA
CASSLIGQGEETQYF,TGTGCCAGCAGCCTCATCGGACAGGGGGAAGAGACCCAGTACTTC,TRBV5-6,TRBJ2-5,NA,TRBD1
CASRLLEGVYNEQYF,TGTGCCAGCAGACTTTTGGAAGGGGTCTATAACGAGCAGTACTTC,TRBV7-9,TRBJ2-7,NA,NA
CASSGRTATFLGANVLTF,TGTGCCAGCAGCGGCCGGACAGCAACATTTTTAGGGGCCAACGTCCTGACTTTC,TRBV7-9,TRBJ2-6,NA,NA
CASSYKGGVTYEQYF,TGTGCCAGCAGCTACAAAGGGGGTGTGACCTACGAGCAGTACTTC,TRBV27,TRBJ2-7,NA,NA
CASSLSPGQGNYGYTF,TGTGCCAGCAGCCTTTCGCCGGGACAGGGAAACTATGGCTACACCTTC,TRBV9,TRBJ1-2,NA,TRBD1
CASRGTAFPYEQYF,TGTGCCAGCAGGGGGACAGCCTTCCCCTACGAGCAGTACTTC,TRBV6-1,TRBJ2-7,NA,TRBD1
CASSLYVGQGEKLFF,TGCGCCAGCAGCTTGTACGTGGGACAGGGAGAAAAACTGTTTTTT,TRBV5-1,TRBJ1-4,NA,TRBD1
CASRGASGITGELFF,TGTGCCAGCCGTGGGGCTAGCGGGATTACCGGGGAGCTGTTTTTT,TRBV6-6,TRBJ2-2,NA,TRBD2
CASSVGISGPYNEQFF,TGTGCCAGCAGCGTAGGTATTAGCGGCCCCTACAATGAGCAGTTCTTC,TRBV9,TRBJ2-1,NA,NA
CASSQVNFWGNSPLHF,TGTGCCAGCAGCCAAGTTAATTTTTGGGGGAATTCACCCCTCCACTTT,TRBV14,TRBJ1-6,once,NA
CASSSTDRGTAFF,TGTGCCAGCAGTTCCACGGACAGGGGGACAGCTTTCTTT,TRBV28,TRBJ1-1,NA,TRBD1
CASSESGQNTGELFF,TGCGCCAGCAGTGAGTCGGGGCAAAACACCGGGGAGCTGTTTTTT,TRBV10-1,TRBJ2-2,once,NA
CASSLGQGGYGANVLTF,TGTGCCAGCAGCCTGGGACAGGGGGGGTATGGGGCCAACGTCCTGACTTTC,TRBV7-2,TRBJ2-6,NA,TRBD1
CAISEAGGNYEQYF,TGTGCCATCAGTGAAGCGGGGGGTAACTACGAGCAGTACTTC,TRBV10-3,TRBJ2-7,NA,TRBD2
CASSYSFGRGTYEQYF,TGTGCCAGCAGTTACTCTTTCGGCAGGGGAACCTACGAGCAGTACTTC,TRBV6-5,TRBJ2-7,NA,NA
CASSESRQGQETQYF,TGTGCCAGCAGTGAGTCAAGACAGGGGCAAGAGACCCAGTACTTC,TRBV2,TRBJ2-5,NA,TRBD1
CASSGDSPRNTGELFF,TGTGCCAGCTCAGGGGACAGCCCCAGGAACACCGGGGAGCTGTTTTTT,TRBV18,TRBJ2-2,NA,TRBD1
CASSLYPRSAGTSTDTQYF,TGTGCCAGCAGTTTATATCCTCGGTCGGCGGGAACCAGCACAGATACGCAGTATTTT,TRBV28,TRBJ2-3,NA,NA
CASSEGSGYGYTF,TGCGCCAGCAGTGAGGGGAGTGGCTATGGCTACACCTTC,TRBV5-1,TRBJ1-2,NA,NA